These 27 T cell receptor beta chains share one sample of origin, sequenced in a study of T cell responses to AZD1222 COVID-19 vaccine. Sequenced by immunoSEQ multiplex PCR; TCRdb stores in-frame clones only, minus some. The table records just over 150,000 clones, around nine tenths of them present only once. Here the sequenced sample was peripheral blood, taken after recovery from COVID-19. These receptors all stem from an adult who had recovered from COVID-19.

V gene TRBV7-2 combines with J gene TRBJ1-3; no reliable D call. Trimming shortened V by 2 bases and J by 8 bases, and 13 bases separated the two germline ends. Germline CDR1 is SGHTA and CDR2 is FQGNSA. This CDR3 has 14 amino acids. The CDR3 loop is CASSLWTPQDTIYF. As DNA, the CDR3 is TGTGCCAGCAGCTTATGGACCCCCCAAGACACCATATATTTT.

The chain uses TRBV4-2 and TRBJ1-2; D is ambiguous. Trimming cost V 1 base and J 0 bases, with 15 bases left between them. CDR1 LGHNA and CDR2 YNFKEQ come from the germline V gene. CDR3 length equals 17 residues. The CDR3 DNA sequence: TGTGCCAGCAGCCAAGCGGTGACGAAGGGAGCTAACTATGGCTACACCTTC. This translates into CASSQAVTKGANYGYTF.

The chain has TRBV6-2 or TRBV6-3 and TRBJ2-6; D perhaps matches TRBD2 (5 bases). The CDR3 runs 17 residues. Trimming shortened V by 3 bases and J by 4 bases, and 16 bases separated the two germline ends. CDR1 and CDR2 (germline): MNHEY, SVGEGT. The CDR3 loop is CASSYGFRGSGANVLTF. The CDR3 nucleotides are TGTGCCAGCAGTTATGGATTCCGTGGGAGCGGGGCCAACGTCCTGACTTTC.

This clone was seen a single time. The J gene is TRBJ1-3, the V gene TRBV28; D not certain. Germline V CDR1 and CDR2: MDHEN, SYDVKM. The V and J ends lost 7 bases and 0 bases respectively, with 13 bases between them. This CDR3 region has 15 residues. The CDR3 nucleotides read TGTGCCAGCATTTCCGGGTCTTACTCTGGAAACACCATATATTTT. Translation: CASISGSYSGNTIYF.

This rearrangement joins TRBV7-2 to TRBJ1-2; tentative D call: TRBD1 (6 bases). The CDR3 totals 13 residues. V lost 6 bases, J lost 7 bases, and 15 bases lay in between. Germline V gene sequence: CDR1 SGHTA, CDR2 FQGNSA. CDR3 residues: CASSSMGGGGYTF. The CDR3 bases are TGTGCCAGCAGTTCAATGGGGGGCGGTGGCTACACCTTC.

This chain links TRBV20-1 with TRBJ1-4, with D possibly matching TRBD1 (5 bases). The CDR3 totals 15 residues. Trimming pared 3 bases from V and 4 bases from J, leaving 15 bases between. CDR1 is DFQATT, CDR2 SNEGSKA, per germline (reference sequence). The CDR3 spells CSASEGHRFNEKLFF. CDR3 bases: TGCAGTGCTAGTGAGGGGCATCGCTTTAATGAAAAACTGTTTTTT.

This clone appeared a single time. The chain joins TRBV3-1 (or the pseudogene TRBV3-2) to TRBJ2-7; D may correspond to TRBD1 or TRBD2 (5 bases each). Trimming took off 8 bases at V and 7 bases at J, with 24 bases between the two ends. Germline loops: CDR1 LGHDT, CDR2 YNNKEL (reference sequence). The CDR3 totals 15 residues. CDR3 sequence (DNA): TGTGCCAGCGGTTGCGAAGGGGAGAGTACATTGGAGCAGTACTTC. This sequence encodes CASGCEGESTLEQYF.

V is TRBV10-3 and J is TRBJ2-3, with TRBD1 matching 11 bases. Germline trimming cut 9 bases from V and 0 bases from J; bases unmatched to any gene: 2. This CDR3 contains 14 residues. Germline CDR1 reads ENHRY; CDR2 reads SYGVKD. CDR3 protein: CAIGQGASTDTQYF. CDR3 coding DNA: TGTGCCATAGGACAGGGGGCTAGCACAGATACGCAGTATTTT.

The chain combines TRBV7-2 with TRBJ1-2; D is undetermined. V was clipped by 4 bases and J by 4 bases, with 19 bases between them. The CDR3 is 16 amino acids. Looked up from germline, CDR1 is SGHTA and CDR2 is FQGNSA. DNA for the CDR3: TGTGCCAGCAGCTCCTATAACACGGGCGGCCTCTATGGCTACACCTTC. Amino acid sequence: CASSSYNTGGLYGYTF.

The chain uses TRBV7-9 and TRBJ2-1, with TRBD1 matching 7 bases. V lost 4 bases and J lost 8; bases outside the gene matches: 11. Germline V gene lookup returns CDR1 SEHNR and CDR2 FQNEAQ (reference sequence). The CDR3 extends over 15 amino acids. The CDR3 loop is CASSYMSDQGDEQFF. The CDR3 DNA follows: TGTGCCAGCAGCTACATGAGCGACCAGGGGGATGAGCAGTTCTTC.

V and J are TRBV11-2 and TRBJ1-5, with TRBD1 as a possible D gene (6 bases). The germline V and J ends were trimmed by 6 bases and 7 bases, with 16 bases remaining between them. This CDR3 comprises 14 residues. Looked up from germline, CDR1 is SGHAT and CDR2 is FQNNGV. CDR3 in amino acids: CASSLWGAGQPQHF. The CDR3 nucleotides read TGTGCCAGCAGTCTCTGGGGGGCAGGGCAGCCCCAGCATTTT.

J is TRBJ1-1 and V is TRBV5-1; perhaps TRBD1 as D (6 bases). With 4 bases removed from V and 8 bases from J, the gap between germline ends came to 15 bases. The CDR3 spans 13 residues. Looked up from germline, CDR1 is SGHRS and CDR2 is YFSETQ. CDR3 residues: CASSPQGRREAFF. In nucleotides, the CDR3 is TGCGCCAGCAGCCCGCAGGGGCGAAGAGAAGCTTTCTTT. Using reference TRBV5-1 and TRBJ1-1 for the parts outside the CDR3, the full variable domain is KAGVTQTPRYLIKTRGQQVTLSCSPISGHRSVSWYQQTPGQGLQFLFEYFSETQRNKGNFPGRFSGRQFSNSRSEMNVSTLELGDSALYLCASSPQGRREAFFGQGTRLTVV.

The chain uses TRBV7-2 and TRBJ1-5, with D possibly TRBD1 on 6 matching bases. Trimming cost V 2 bases and J 2 bases, with 13 bases left between them. CDR1 is SGHTA and CDR2 is FQGNSA in the germline V gene. The CDR3 extends over 16 amino acids. CDR3 DNA sequence: TGTGCCAGCAGCTTACTTCCGGCAGGGGGCAATCAGCCCCAGCATTTT. This gives the protein CASSLLPAGGNQPQHF. Complete variable domain (other parts from reference TRBV7-2 and TRBJ1-5): GAGVSQSPSNKVTEKGKDVELRCDPISGHTALYWYRQSLGQGLEFLIYFQGNSAPDKSGLPSDRFSAERTGGSVSTLTIQRTQQEDSAVYLCASSLLPAGGNQPQHFGDGTRLSIL.

This chain connects TRBV2 to TRBJ1-5; the D gene is possibly TRBD1 (5 bases). The germline V gene encodes CDR1 SNHLY and CDR2 FYNNEI. Trimming stripped 3 bases from V and 0 bases from J, with 12 bases between. The CDR3 covers 16 residues. The CDR3 region has the DNA TGTGCCAGCAGTGATTGGGGGGGGAATAGCAATCAGCCCCAGCATTTT. Its protein is CASSDWGGNSNQPQHF. Using reference TRBV2 and TRBJ1-5 for the parts outside the CDR3, the full variable domain is EPEVTQTPSHQVTQMGQEVILRCVPISNHLYFYWYRQILGQKVEFLVSFYNNEISEKSEIFDDQFSVERPDGSNFTLKIRSTKLEDSAMYFCASSDWGGNSNQPQHFGDGTRLSIL.

This clone was observed once. The rearrangement joins TRBV7-9 to TRBJ2-2; D may match TRBD1 or TRBD2 (6 bases each). Germline V gives CDR1 SEHNR, CDR2 FQNEAQ (reference sequence). This CDR3 has 13 residues. V lost 5 bases and J 10 bases, leaving 14 bases between the germline ends. The CDR3 coding sequence is TGTGCCAGCAGCGTGACCGGGGGCTCGGAGCTGTTTTTT. It is translated as CASSVTGGSELFF.

The V and J genes are TRBV2 and TRBJ1-2; TRBD1 aligns across 7 bases. V was clipped by 4 bases and J by 5 bases; unmatched bases: 7. Germline CDR1 and CDR2: SNHLY and FYNNEI. This CDR3 comprises 14 residues. The CDR3 sequence is CASSAGTAKYGYTF. CDR3 bases: TGTGCCAGCAGTGCAGGGACAGCAAAGTATGGCTACACCTTC.

The genes are TRBV25-1 and TRBJ2-1; TRBD1 matches 8 bases. This CDR3 has 17 residues. Germline V gives CDR1 MGHDK, CDR2 SYGVNS. The J segment lost 5 bases and the V segment lost 3 bases, leaving 12 bases of the junction unmatched. The CDR3 DNA is TGTGCCAGCAGTGACCCCCTCCGATCGGGACAGGACAATGAGCAGTTCTTC. Translated: CASSDPLRSGQDNEQFF.

The table lists this clone with a few counts. V and J are TRBV7-9 and TRBJ2-1, with 9 bases aligning to TRBD1. This CDR3 is built from 12 residues. With 11 bases clipped from V and 8 bases from J, the junction kept 7 bases outside the gene matches. Germline V gives CDR1 SEHNR, CDR2 FQNEAQ (reference sequence). CDR3 nucleotide sequence: TGTGCCTCACTCGGGGACAGGGATGAGCAGTTCTTC. This sequence encodes CASLGDRDEQFF.

J is TRBJ1-1 and V is TRBV10-3; no clear D gene. This CDR3 region has 15 residues. Trimming cost V 5 bases and J 0 bases, with 13 bases left between them. Germline CDR1 is ENHRY and CDR2 is SYGVKD. CDR3 region: CAISPEGGLNTEAFF. The CDR3, as DNA: TGTGCCATCAGTCCGGAGGGCGGGCTGAACACTGAAGCTTTCTTT.

J is TRBJ1-2 and V is TRBV6-5, with unresolved D. This CDR3 has 13 residues. Trimming removed 4 bases from V and 8 bases from J, with 14 bases in between. CDR1 and CDR2 from the germline V gene are MNHEY and SVGAGI. Here the CDR3 DNA reads TGTGCCAGCAGTTTGGACGGGCCGCGGGGCTACACCTTC. Translation: CASSLDGPRGYTF.

V gene TRBV18 combines with J gene TRBJ2-3, with D possibly being TRBD2 (5 bases). This CDR3 comprises 13 residues. Germline CDR1 reads KGHSH; CDR2 reads LQKENI. Trimming removed 5 bases from V and 1 base from J, with 7 bases in between. The CDR3 nucleotides read TGTGCCAGCTCAGGAGCGGGCACAGATACGCAGTATTTT. The encoded protein is CASSGAGTDTQYF.

The chain has TRBV9 and TRBJ2-1; the match to TRBD2 covers 11 bases. The CDR3 length is 16 residues. Germline CDR1 SGDLS, CDR2 YYNGEE. V lost 0 bases, J lost 4 bases, and 3 bases stayed unmatched. The CDR3: CASSVVSGGAYNEQFF. CDR3 nucleotides: TGTGCCAGCAGCGTAGTTAGCGGGGGGGCTTACAATGAGCAGTTCTTC.

This sequence joins TRBV4-2 and TRBJ2-7; possibly TRBD2 for D (6 bases). Germline-derived CDR1 and CDR2 are LGHNA and YNFKEQ. The CDR3 has 16 amino acids. V lost 0 bases to trimming and J lost 2 bases, with 14 bases between them. The CDR3 region is CASSQERASDTYEQYF. The CDR3 DNA sequence: TGTGCCAGCAGCCAAGAACGCGCTAGCGACACCTACGAGCAGTACTTC.

The table lists this clone with a count of one. V and J are TRBV18 and TRBJ2-5; D unresolved. Germline V gene sequence: CDR1 KGHSH, CDR2 LQKENI. Trimming took off 3 bases at V and 3 bases at J, with 17 bases between the two ends. The CDR3 runs to 16 residues. In DNA, the CDR3 is TGTGCCAGCTCACCTCGCCGGCAGACTTTGAAAGAGACCCAGTACTTC. Protein sequence: CASSPRRQTLKETQYF.

The V and J genes are TRBV29-1 and TRBJ2-7; TRBD1 might be the D (6 bases). Germline V gene lookup returns CDR1 SQVTM and CDR2 ANQGSEA. The ends were cut back, 2 bases at V and 3 bases at J, with 14 bases in the middle. The CDR3 length is 14 residues. The chain's CDR3 is CSVEITGLGYEQYF. The DNA of the CDR3 is TGCAGCGTTGAAATAACAGGGCTCGGCTACGAGCAGTACTTC.

This clone has a single count. This chain connects TRBV2 to TRBJ1-2; 7 bases line up with TRBD1. This CDR3 spans 12 amino acids. From germline, CDR1 is SNHLY and CDR2 FYNNEI. The J segment lost 6 bases and the V segment lost 6 bases, leaving 4 bases of the junction unmatched. Here the CDR3 reads CASRTTGDGYTF. The CDR3 region has the DNA TGTGCCAGCAGAACCACAGGGGATGGCTACACCTTC.

The count of this clone is one. The chain uses TRBV27 and TRBJ2-7; 10 positions match TRBD2. The CDR3 runs 16 residues. Germline loops: CDR1 MNHEY, CDR2 SMNVEV (reference sequence). The ends lost 1 base at V and 0 bases at J; junction bases unmatched: 3. CDR3 sequence (DNA): TGTGCCAGCAGTTTATTCTCTAGCGGGAGCTCCTACGAGCAGTACTTC. Translating gives CASSLFSSGSSYEQYF.